The source of this TCR beta chain is a study of multiple sclerosis patients with progressive multifocal leukoencephalopathy. Findings and caveats of the study: Before and during natalizumab, the clones expanded at PML already existed.

The time point is: around six months of natalizumab therapy. All PML patients were female, and all patients had earlier interferon beta. Germline lookup yields CDR1 WSHSY and CDR2 SAAADI. V shed 11 bases, J shed 1 base, and the junction held 9 bases outside the gene matches. The CDR3 totals 15 residues. A word on this clone: The antigen is not known.

TCRdb's copy holds only in-frame clones and misses some; the assay was immunoSEQ multiplex PCR. The data contain tens of thousands of clones, around 92% of them singletons. V is TRBV10-2 and J is TRBJ2-2, with 8 bases identical to TRBD1. Source: PBMCs, taken from a patient treated with natalizumab. The TCR was taken from a human donor with multiple sclerosis. CDR3 region: CARSDGTGNTGELFF. The CDR3 coding sequence is TGCGCCCGATCTGACGGGACAGGGAACACCGGGGAGCTGTTTTTT.